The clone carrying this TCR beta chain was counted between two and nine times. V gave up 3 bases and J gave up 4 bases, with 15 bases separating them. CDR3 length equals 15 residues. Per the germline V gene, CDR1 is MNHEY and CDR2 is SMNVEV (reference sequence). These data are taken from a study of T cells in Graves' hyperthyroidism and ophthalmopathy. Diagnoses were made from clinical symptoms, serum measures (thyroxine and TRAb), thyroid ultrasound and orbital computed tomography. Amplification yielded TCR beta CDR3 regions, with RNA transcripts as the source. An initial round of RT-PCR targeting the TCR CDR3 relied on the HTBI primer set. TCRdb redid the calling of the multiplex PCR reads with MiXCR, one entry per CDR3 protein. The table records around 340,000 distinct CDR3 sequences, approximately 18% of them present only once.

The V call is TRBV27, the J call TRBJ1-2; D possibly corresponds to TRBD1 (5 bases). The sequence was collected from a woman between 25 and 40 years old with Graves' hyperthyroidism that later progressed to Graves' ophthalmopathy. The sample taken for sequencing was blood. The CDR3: CASSFGGTGFYGYTF. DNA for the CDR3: TGTGCCAGCAGTTTTGGGGGGACCGGATTCTATGGCTACACCTTC.